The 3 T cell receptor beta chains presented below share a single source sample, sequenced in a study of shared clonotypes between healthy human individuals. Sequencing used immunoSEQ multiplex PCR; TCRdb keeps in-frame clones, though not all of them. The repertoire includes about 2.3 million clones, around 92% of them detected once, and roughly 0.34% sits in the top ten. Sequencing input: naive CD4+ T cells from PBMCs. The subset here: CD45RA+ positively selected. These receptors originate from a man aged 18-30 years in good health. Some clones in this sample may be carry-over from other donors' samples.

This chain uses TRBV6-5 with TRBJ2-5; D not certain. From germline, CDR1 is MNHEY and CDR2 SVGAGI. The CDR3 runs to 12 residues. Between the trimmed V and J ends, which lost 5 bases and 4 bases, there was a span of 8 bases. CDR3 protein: CASSGPPETQYF. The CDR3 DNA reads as TGTGCCAGCAGTGGGCCGCCAGAGACCCAGTACTTC.

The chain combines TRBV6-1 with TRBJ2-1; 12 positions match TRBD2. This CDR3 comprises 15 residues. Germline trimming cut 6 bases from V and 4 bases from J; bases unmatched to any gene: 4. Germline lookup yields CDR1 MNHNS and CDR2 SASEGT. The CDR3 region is CASSLLAGGYNEQFF. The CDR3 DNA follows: TGTGCCAGCAGCCTACTAGCGGGGGGTTACAATGAGCAGTTCTTC.

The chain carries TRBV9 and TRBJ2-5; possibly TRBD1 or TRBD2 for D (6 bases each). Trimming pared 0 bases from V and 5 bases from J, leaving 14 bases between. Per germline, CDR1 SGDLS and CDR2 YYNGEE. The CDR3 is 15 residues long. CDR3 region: CASSVGVRGAETQYF. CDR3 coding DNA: TGTGCCAGCAGCGTAGGGGTAAGGGGGGCCGAGACCCAGTACTTC.